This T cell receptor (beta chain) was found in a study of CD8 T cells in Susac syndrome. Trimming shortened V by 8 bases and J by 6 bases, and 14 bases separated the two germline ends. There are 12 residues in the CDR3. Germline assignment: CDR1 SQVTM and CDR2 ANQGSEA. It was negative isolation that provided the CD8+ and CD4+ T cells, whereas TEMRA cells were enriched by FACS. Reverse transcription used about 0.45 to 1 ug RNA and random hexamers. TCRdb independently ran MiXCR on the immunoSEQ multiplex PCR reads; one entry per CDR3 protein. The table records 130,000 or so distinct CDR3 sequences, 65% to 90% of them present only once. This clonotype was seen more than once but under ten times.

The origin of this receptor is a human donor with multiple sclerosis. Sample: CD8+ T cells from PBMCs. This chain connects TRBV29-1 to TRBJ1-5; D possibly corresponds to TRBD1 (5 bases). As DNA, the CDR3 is TGCAGCTCTCAGGGAGGAGGTCAGCCCCAGCATTTT. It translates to CSSQGGGQPQHF.